Following are 8 T cell receptor beta chains from one sample sequenced in a study of blood T cell repertoires in COVID-19. TCRdb's table, derived via immunoSEQ multiplex PCR, lists solely in-frame clones and lacks some. This table holds about 250,000 clones, around nine tenths found once. Sequencing was performed on peripheral blood. The receptors shown here come from a woman aged 40 to 49 who had recovered from COVID-19.

V gene TRBV24-1 combines with J gene TRBJ2-7; D perhaps matches TRBD1 (6 bases). The CDR3 extends over 15 amino acids. Per the germline V gene, CDR1 is KGHDR and CDR2 is SFDVKD. V gave up 5 bases and J gave up 0 bases, with 13 bases separating them. This CDR3 is CATSGGQPPSYEQYF. CDR3 nucleotide sequence: TGTGCCACCAGTGGGGGGCAGCCACCCTCCTACGAGCAGTACTTC.

This clone was seen just once. CDR3 in DNA: TGTGCCAGCTCACCAGGCGGGTGGGCCCAGCATTTT. It specifies CASSPGGWAQHF. The J gene is TRBJ1-5, the V gene TRBV18; no definite D call. The V gene lost 2 bases and the J gene lost 11 bases, with 10 bases spanning the gap. This CDR3 comprises 12 residues. Germline CDR1 and CDR2: KGHSH and LQKENI.

As for this clone: An end of the junction does not agree with germline; a read error may underlie this. This rearrangement joins TRBV7-7 to TRBJ2-5; maybe TRBD2 (6 bases). The CDR3 runs to 15 residues. Germline assignment: CDR1 SSHAT and CDR2 FNYEAQ (reference sequence). DNA of the CDR3: TGTGCTAGCAGCCCGGCCGAGCGGGCGCAAGAGACCCAGTACTTC. Translated, it gives CASSPAERAQETQYF.

The chain has TRBV10-2 and TRBJ2-5, with D possibly matching TRBD2 (6 bases). Germline-derived CDR1 and CDR2 are WSHSY and SAAADI. The CDR3 has 15 amino acids. Deletions cut 3 bases from V and 1 base from J, with 12 bases between. DNA for the CDR3: TGCGCCAGCAGTGATGGGGGGAGAGGCCAAGAGACCCAGTACTTC. It specifies CASSDGGRGQETQYF.

With regard to this clone: One end of the junction does not line up with germline, which may come from a read error. V gene TRBV27 combines with J gene TRBJ1-5; no firm D call. This CDR3 region has 14 residues. The germline gives CDR1 MNHEY, CDR2 SMNVEV (reference sequence). The CDR3 reads CASSPPPGPEGSYF. The CDR3 DNA reads as TGTGCCAGCAGTCCTCCCCCCGGCCCCGAGGGTTCCTATTTT.

The CDR3 sequence: CASKGDQETQYF. CDR3 nucleotide sequence: TGTGCCAGCAAAGGGGACCAAGAGACCCAGTACTTC. The chain uses TRBV25-1 and TRBJ2-5; D is possibly TRBD1 (5 bases). The V end lost 7 bases, the J end lost 0 bases, and 6 bases lay between the germline ends. The CDR3 totals 12 residues. Per germline, CDR1 MGHDK and CDR2 SYGVNS.

The sample holds one count of this clone. The chain employs TRBV18 and TRBJ1-5, with 8 bases matching TRBD1. The V gene end was trimmed by 8 bases and the J gene end by 0 bases; junction bases not matched to a gene: 9. The CDR3 contains 16 residues. The germline V gene encodes CDR1 KGHSH and CDR2 LQKENI. CDR3 in DNA: TGTGCCAGCCCACAGGGGGTAACTTATAGCAATCAGCCCCAGCATTTT. Protein sequence: CASPQGVTYSNQPQHF.

This clone occurred once. The chain uses TRBV2 and TRBJ2-7, with 7 bases fitting TRBD1. This CDR3 contains 14 residues. V was clipped by 6 bases and J by 3 bases; unmatched bases: 8. Germline CDR1 and CDR2: SNHLY and FYNNEI. CDR3 DNA sequence: TGTGCCAGCAGACCACAGGGGCCAAGCTACGAGCAGTACTTC. It encodes CASRPQGPSYEQYF.